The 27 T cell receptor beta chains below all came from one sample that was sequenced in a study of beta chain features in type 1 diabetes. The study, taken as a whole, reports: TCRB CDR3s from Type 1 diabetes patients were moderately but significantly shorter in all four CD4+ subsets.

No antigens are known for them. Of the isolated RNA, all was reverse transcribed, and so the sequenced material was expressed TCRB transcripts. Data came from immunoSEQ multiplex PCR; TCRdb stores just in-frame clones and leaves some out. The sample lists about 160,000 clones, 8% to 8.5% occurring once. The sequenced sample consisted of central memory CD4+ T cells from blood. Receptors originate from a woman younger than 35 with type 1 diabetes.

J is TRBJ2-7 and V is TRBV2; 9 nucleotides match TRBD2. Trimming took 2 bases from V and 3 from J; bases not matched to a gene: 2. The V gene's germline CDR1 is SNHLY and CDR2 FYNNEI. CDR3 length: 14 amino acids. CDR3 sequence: CASSESGRIYEQYF. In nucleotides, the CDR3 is TGTGCCAGCAGTGAAAGCGGGAGGATCTACGAGCAGTACTTC.

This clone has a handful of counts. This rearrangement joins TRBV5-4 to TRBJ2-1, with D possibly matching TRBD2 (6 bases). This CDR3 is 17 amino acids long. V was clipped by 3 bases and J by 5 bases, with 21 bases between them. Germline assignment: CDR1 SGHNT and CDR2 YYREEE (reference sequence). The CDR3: CASSYMVGVAANNEQFF. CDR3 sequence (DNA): TGTGCCAGCAGCTACATGGTCGGAGTAGCGGCGAACAATGAGCAGTTCTTC.

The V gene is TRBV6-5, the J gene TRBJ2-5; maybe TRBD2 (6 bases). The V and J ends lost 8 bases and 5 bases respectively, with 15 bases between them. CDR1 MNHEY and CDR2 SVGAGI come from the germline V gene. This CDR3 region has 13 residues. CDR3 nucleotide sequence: TGTGCCAGCGGGGACTTCCTGCGGGAGACCCAGTACTTC. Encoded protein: CASGDFLRETQYF.

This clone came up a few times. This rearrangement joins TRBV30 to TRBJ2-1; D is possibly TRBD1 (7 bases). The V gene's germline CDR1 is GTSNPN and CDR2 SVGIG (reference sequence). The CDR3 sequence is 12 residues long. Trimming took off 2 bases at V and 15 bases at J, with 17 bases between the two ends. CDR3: CAWSPPGGGPFF. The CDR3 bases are TGTGCCTGGAGTCCCCCAGGGGGAGGTCCGTTCTTC.

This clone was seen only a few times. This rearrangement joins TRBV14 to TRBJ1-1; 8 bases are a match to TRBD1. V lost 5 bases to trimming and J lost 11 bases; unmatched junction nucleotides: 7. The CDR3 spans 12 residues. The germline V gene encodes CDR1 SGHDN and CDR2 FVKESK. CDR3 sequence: CASSRWTGIAFF. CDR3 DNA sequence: TGTGCCAGCAGCAGGTGGACAGGGATCGCTTTCTTT.

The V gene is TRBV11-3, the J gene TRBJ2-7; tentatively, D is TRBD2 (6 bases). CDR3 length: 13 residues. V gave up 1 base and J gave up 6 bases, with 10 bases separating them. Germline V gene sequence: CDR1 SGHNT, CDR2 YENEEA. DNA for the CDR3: TGTGCCAGCAGCTTAGTTCGGGGGTCCGAGCAGTACTTC. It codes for CASSLVRGSEQYF. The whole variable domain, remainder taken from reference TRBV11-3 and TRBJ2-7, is EAGVVQSPRYKIIEKKQPVAFWCNPISGHNTLYWYLQNLGQGPELLIRYENEEAVDDSQLPKDRFSAERLKGVDSTLKIQPAELGDSAVYLCASSLVRGSEQYFGPGTRLTVT.

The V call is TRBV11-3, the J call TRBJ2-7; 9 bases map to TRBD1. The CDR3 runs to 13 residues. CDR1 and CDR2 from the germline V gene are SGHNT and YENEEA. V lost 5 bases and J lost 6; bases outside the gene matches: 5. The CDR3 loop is CASSADRGVEQYF. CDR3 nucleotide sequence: TGTGCCAGCAGCGCCGACAGGGGGGTCGAGCAGTACTTC.

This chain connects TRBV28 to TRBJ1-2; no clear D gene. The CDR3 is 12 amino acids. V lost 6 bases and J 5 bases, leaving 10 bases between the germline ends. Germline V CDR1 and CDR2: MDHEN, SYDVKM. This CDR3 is CASSLELYGYTF. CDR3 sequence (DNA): TGTGCCAGCAGCTTAGAGCTATATGGCTACACCTTC.

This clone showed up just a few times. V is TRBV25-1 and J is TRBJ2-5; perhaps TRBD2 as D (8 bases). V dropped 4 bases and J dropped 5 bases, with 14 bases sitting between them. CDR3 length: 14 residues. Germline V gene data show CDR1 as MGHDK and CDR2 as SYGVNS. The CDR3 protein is CASSAGGGVETQYF. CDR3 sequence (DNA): TGTGCCAGCAGTGCGGGAGGGGGCGTGGAGACCCAGTACTTC.

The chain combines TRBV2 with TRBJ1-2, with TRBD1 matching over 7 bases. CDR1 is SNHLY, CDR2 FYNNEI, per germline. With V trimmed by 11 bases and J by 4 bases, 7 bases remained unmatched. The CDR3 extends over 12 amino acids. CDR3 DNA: TGTGCCGCCGATCGACAGGGCTATGGCTACACCTTC. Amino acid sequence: CAADRQGYGYTF.

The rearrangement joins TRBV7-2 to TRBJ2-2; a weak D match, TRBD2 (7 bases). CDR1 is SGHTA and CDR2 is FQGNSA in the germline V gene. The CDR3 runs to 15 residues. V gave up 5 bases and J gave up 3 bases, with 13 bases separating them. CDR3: CASSPRGPHTGELFF. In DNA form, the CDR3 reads TGTGCCAGCAGCCCGCGGGGGCCCCACACCGGGGAGCTGTTTTTT.

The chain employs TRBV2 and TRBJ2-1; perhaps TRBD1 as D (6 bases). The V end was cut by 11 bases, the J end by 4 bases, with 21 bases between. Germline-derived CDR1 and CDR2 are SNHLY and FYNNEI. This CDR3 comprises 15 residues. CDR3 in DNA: TGTGCCTCAGGGCCACAGGGTCGTAGGTACAATGAGCAGTTCTTC. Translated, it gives CASGPQGRRYNEQFF. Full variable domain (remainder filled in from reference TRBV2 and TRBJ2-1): EPEVTQTPSHQVTQMGQEVILRCVPISNHLYFYWYRQILGQKVEFLVSFYNNEISEKSEIFDDQFSVERPDGSNFTLKIRSTKLEDSAMYFCASGPQGRRYNEQFFGPGTRLTVL.

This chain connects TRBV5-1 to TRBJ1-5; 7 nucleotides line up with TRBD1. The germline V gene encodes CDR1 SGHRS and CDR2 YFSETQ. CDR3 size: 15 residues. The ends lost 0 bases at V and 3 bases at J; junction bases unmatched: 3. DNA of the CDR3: TGCGCCAGCAGCTTGGGGGACAGTTCCAATCAGCCCCAGCATTTT. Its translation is CASSLGDSSNQPQHF.

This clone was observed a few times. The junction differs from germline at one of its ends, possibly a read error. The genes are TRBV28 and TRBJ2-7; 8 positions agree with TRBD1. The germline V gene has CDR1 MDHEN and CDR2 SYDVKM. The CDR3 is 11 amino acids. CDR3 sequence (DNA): TGTGCCAGCAGCTACCACAGGGGGTGGAACTTC. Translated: CASSYHRGWNF.

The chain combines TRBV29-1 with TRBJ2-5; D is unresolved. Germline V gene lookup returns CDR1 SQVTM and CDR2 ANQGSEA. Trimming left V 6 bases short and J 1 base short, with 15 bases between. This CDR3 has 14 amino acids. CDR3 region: CSVPGRRGQETQYF. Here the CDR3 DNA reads TGCAGCGTGCCCGGTCGTCGTGGCCAAGAGACCCAGTACTTC.

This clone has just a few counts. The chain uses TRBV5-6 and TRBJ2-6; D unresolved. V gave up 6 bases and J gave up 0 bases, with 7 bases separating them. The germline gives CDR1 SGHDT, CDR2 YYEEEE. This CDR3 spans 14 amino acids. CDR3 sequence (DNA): TGTGCCAGCACCCCGGTCTCTGGGGCCAACGTCCTGACTTTC. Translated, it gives CASTPVSGANVLTF.

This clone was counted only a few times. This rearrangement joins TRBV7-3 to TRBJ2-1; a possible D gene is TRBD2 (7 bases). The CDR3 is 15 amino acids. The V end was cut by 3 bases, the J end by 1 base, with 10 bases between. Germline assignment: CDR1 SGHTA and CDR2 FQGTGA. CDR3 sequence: CASSFGGPSYNEQFF. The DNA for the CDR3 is TGTGCCAGCAGCTTCGGGGGGCCTTCCTACAATGAGCAGTTCTTC.

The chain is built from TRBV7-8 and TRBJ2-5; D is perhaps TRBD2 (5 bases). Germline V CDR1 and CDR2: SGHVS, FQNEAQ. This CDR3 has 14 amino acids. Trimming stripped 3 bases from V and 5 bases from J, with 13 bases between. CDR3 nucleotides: TGTGCCAGCAGCTTTGTGCAAACGGGGGAGACCCAGTACTTC. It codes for CASSFVQTGETQYF.

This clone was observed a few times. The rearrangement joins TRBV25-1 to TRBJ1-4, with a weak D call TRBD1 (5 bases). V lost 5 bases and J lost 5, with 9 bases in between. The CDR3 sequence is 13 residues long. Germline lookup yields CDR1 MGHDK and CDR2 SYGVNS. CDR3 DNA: TGTGCCAGCAGTCCGGGGGGGAATGAAAAACTGTTTTTT. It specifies CASSPGGNEKLFF.

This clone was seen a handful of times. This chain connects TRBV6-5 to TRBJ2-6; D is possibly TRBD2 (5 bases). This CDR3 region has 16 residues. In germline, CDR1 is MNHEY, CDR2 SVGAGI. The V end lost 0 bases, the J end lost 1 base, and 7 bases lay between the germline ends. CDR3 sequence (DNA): TGTGCCAGCAGTTACTCCCCGGGGTCTGGGGCCAACGTCCTGACTTTC. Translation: CASSYSPGSGANVLTF.

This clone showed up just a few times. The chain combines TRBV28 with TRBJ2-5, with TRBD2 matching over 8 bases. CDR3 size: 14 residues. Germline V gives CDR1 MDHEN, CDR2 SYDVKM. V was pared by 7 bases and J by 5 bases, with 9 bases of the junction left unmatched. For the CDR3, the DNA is TGTGCCAGCATGGGAAGCGGGAGTATCGAGACCCAGTACTTC. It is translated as CASMGSGSIETQYF.

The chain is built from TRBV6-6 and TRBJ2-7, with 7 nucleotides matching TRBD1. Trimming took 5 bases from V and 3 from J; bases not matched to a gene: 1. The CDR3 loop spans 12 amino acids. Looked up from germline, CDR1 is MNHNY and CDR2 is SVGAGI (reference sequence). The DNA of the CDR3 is TGTGCCAGCAGTCGACAGGGCTACGAGCAGTACTTC. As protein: CASSRQGYEQYF.

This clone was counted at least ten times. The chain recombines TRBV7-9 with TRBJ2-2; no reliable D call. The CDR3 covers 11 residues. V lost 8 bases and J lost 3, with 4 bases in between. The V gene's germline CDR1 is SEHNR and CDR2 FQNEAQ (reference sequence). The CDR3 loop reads CASRYTGELFF. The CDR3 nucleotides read TGTGCCAGCCGTTACACCGGGGAGCTGTTTTTT.

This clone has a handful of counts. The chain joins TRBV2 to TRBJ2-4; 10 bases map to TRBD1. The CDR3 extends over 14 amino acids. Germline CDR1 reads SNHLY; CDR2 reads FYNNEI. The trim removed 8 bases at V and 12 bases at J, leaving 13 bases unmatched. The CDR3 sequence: CASRQPGQGSYQYF. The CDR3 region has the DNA TGTGCCAGCCGACAACCGGGACAGGGGTCTTATCAGTACTTC.

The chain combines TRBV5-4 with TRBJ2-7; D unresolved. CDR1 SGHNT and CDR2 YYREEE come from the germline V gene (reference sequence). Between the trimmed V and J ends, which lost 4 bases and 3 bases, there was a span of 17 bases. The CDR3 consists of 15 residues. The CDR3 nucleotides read TGTGCCAGCAGCCAAGAGGTTACGAGTAACTACGAGCAGTACTTC. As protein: CASSQEVTSNYEQYF.

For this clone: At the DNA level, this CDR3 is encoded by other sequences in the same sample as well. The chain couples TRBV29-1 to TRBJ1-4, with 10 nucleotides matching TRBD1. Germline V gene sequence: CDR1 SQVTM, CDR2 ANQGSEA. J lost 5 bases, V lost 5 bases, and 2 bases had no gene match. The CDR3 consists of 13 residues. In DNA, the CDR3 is TGCAGCGTTAGGGGACAGGGGAATGAAAAACTGTTTTTT. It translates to CSVRGQGNEKLFF.

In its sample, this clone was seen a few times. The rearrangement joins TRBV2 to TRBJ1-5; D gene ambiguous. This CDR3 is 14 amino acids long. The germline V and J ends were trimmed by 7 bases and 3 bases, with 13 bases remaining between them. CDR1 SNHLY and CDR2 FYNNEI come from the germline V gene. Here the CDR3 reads CASTQLVDNQPQHF. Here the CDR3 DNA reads TGTGCCAGCACCCAGCTAGTAGACAATCAGCCCCAGCATTTT.